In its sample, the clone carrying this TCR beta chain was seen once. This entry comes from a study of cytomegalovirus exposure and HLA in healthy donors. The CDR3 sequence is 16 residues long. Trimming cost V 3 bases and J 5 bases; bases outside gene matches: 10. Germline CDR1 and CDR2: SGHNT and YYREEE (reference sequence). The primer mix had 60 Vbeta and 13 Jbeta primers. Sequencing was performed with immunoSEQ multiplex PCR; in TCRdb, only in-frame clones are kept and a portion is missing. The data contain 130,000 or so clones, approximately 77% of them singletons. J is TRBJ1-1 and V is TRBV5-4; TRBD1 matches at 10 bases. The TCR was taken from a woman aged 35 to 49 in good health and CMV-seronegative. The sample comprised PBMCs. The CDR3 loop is CASSWPSTGGRTEAFF. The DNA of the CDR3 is TGTGCCAGCAGCTGGCCATCGACAGGGGGCCGGACTGAAGCTTTCTTT.